The entry below describes one T cell receptor beta chain. Its antigen is not known. This CDR3 is built from 14 residues. Germline CDR1 and CDR2: SEHNR and FQNEAQ (reference sequence). Trimming shortened V by 8 bases and J by 1 base, and 13 bases separated the two germline ends. This record comes from a study of T cell responses to AZD1222 COVID-19 vaccine. TCRdb's table, derived via immunoSEQ multiplex PCR, lists solely in-frame clones and lacks some. The sample comprises about 27,000 clones, 92% of which are singletons, and around 8% rests with the top ten. Study-wide points: At study baseline, merely six AZD1222 recipients were seropositive. Donor demographics were predominantly white British with a female majority; clonal diversity may be underestimated. Epitopes outside B.1.351 and B.1.1.7 mutated regions reportedly drew nearly half of spike TCRs. The peak T cell response came first, and repertoires were sampled only after it.

Sequences were derived from peripheral blood, sampled 28 days after the second AZD1222 dose. The receptor comes from an adult who received the AZD1222 COVID-19 vaccine. The genes are TRBV7-9 and TRBJ2-3; tentatively, D is TRBD1 or TRBD2 (6 bases each). Here the CDR3 reads CASEGGFRTDTQYF. The CDR3 region has the DNA TGTGCCAGCGAGGGGGGTTTTCGCACAGATACGCAGTATTTT.